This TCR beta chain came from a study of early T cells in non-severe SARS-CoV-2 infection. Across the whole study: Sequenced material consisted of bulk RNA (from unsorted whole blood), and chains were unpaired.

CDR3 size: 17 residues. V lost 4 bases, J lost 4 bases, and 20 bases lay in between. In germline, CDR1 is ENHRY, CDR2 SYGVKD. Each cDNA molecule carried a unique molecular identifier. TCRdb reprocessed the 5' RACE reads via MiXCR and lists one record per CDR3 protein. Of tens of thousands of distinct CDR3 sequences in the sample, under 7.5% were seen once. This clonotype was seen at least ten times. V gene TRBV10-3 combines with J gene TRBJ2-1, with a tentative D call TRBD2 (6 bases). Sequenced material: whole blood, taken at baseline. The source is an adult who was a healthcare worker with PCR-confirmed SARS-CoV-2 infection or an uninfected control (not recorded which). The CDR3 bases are TGTGCCATCAGTGTCAGCGGGCCCAACGCTTATTACAATGAGCAGTTCTTC. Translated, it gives CAISVSGPNAYYNEQFF.